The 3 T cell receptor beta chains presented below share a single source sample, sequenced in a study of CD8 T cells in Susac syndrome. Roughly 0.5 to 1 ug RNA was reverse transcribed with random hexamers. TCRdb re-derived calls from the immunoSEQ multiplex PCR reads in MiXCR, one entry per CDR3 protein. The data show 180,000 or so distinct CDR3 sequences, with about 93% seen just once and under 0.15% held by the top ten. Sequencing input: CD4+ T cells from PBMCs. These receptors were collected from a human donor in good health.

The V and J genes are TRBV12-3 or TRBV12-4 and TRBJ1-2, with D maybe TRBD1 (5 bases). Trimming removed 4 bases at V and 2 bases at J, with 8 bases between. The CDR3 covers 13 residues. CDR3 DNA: TGTGCCAGCAGTTGGGACGCCAACTATGGCTACACCTTC. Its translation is CASSWDANYGYTF.

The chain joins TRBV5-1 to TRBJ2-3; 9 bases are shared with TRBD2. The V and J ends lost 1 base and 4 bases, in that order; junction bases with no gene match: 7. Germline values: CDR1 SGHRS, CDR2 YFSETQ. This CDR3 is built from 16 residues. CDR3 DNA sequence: TGCGCCAGCAGCTTGCCGCTAGCGGGGTCCCCAGATACGCAGTATTTT. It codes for CASSLPLAGSPDTQYF.

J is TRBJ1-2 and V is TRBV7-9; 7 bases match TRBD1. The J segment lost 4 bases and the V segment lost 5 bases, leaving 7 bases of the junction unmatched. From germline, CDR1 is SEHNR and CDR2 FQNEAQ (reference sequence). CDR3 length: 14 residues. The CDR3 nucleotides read TGTGCCAGCAGCGCGGGAGACAGGGCCTATGGCTACACCTTC. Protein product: CASSAGDRAYGYTF.